A single sample is the source of the 23 T cell receptor beta chains below, sequenced in a study of radiation and T cells in renal cell carcinoma. Noted time point: blood 4 weeks post-SBRT, at nephrectomy. Treatment meaning: 15 Gy SBRT to primary tumor, nephrectomy 4 weeks later. Measured with immunoSEQ multiplex PCR; TCRdb has only the in-frame clones, and not every one. This table has 150,000 to 200,000 clones, about 85% appearing once. Source: blood, taken from a patient whose treatment included radiotherapy and nephrectomy. All receptors come from a woman between 50 and 59 years old with renal cell carcinoma.

The V call is TRBV19, the J call TRBJ2-5, with TRBD1 identical over 9 bases. CDR1 and CDR2 (germline): LNHDA, SQIVND (reference sequence). CDR3 size: 15 residues. The V and J ends lost 7 bases and 5 bases, in that order; junction bases with no gene match: 11. CDR3 sequence: CASTNRGRVDETQYF. The CDR3 DNA reads as TGTGCCAGTACGAACAGGGGGCGCGTAGATGAGACCCAGTACTTC. The full variable domain, its missing parts supplied by reference TRBV19 and TRBJ2-5, is DGGITQSPKYLFRKEGQNVTLSCEQNLNHDAMYWYRQDPGQGLRLIYYSQIVNDFQKGDIAEGYSVSREKKESFPLTVTSAQKNPTAFYLCASTNRGRVDETQYFGPGTRLLVL.

The chain uses TRBV18 and TRBJ1-1; possible D gene TRBD1, 6 bases. The CDR3 runs 12 residues. The germline CDR1 and CDR2 sequences are KGHSH and LQKENI. The germline V and J ends were trimmed by 3 bases and 7 bases, with 9 bases remaining between them. This CDR3 is CASSPDRDEAFF. The DNA for the CDR3 is TGTGCCAGCTCACCGGACAGAGATGAAGCTTTCTTT. The entire variable domain, with the rest obtained from reference TRBV18 and TRBJ1-1, is as follows: NAGVMQNPRHLVRRRGQEARLRCSPMKGHSHVYWYRQLPEEGLKFMVYLQKENIIDESGMPKERFSAEFPKEGPSILRIQQVVRGDSAAYFCASSPDRDEAFFGQGTRLTVV.

J is TRBJ1-6 and V is TRBV7-9; D unclear. The length of the CDR3 is 12 residues. The V end was cut by 1 base, the J end by 8 bases, with 3 bases between. The germline V gene has CDR1 SEHNR and CDR2 FQNEAQ (reference sequence). DNA for the CDR3: TGTGCCAGCAGCTTAGATTATTCACCCCTCCACTTT. Amino acids: CASSLDYSPLHF.

This chain uses TRBV7-2 with TRBJ1-5; D is ambiguous. This CDR3 has 13 residues. The germline V and J ends were trimmed by 5 bases and 5 bases, with 10 bases remaining between them. Germline CDR1 and CDR2: SGHTA and FQGNSA. The CDR3 sequence is CASSPPDDQPQHF. The CDR3, as DNA: TGTGCCAGCAGCCCACCGGACGATCAGCCCCAGCATTTT. The full variable domain, completed using reference TRBV7-2 and TRBJ1-5, is GAGVSQSPSNKVTEKGKDVELRCDPISGHTALYWYRQSLGQGLEFLIYFQGNSAPDKSGLPSDRFSAERTGGSVSTLTIQRTQQEDSAVYLCASSPPDDQPQHFGDGTRLSIL.

This chain connects TRBV6-1 to TRBJ1-1; D not resolved. This CDR3 region has 15 residues. Germline V gene sequence: CDR1 MNHNS, CDR2 SASEGT. With 1 base removed from V and 3 bases from J, the gap between germline ends came to 12 bases. CDR3 sequence (DNA): TGTGCCAGCAGTGAAGGGGTTGGGCGCTACACTGAAGCTTTCTTT. This gives the protein CASSEGVGRYTEAFF.

The chain joins TRBV7-6 to TRBJ2-2, with 11 bases matching TRBD2. CDR3 length: 19 amino acids. Germline V gene data show CDR1 as SGHVS and CDR2 as FNYEAQ. V shed 2 bases and J 0 bases; nucleotides not matched to a gene: 8. CDR3 residues: CASSLRGSGGAPNTGELFF. Written as DNA, the CDR3 is TGTGCCAGCAGCTTACGTGGTAGCGGGGGGGCCCCGAACACCGGGGAGCTGTTTTTT.

This chain connects TRBV11-2 to TRBJ1-6; D is perhaps TRBD1 (6 bases). The CDR3 runs 17 residues. Deletions cut 0 bases from V and 7 bases from J, with 16 bases between. The germline V gene has CDR1 SGHAT and CDR2 FQNNGV. The CDR3 sequence: CASSLERFGGPNSPLHF. The DNA of the CDR3 is TGTGCCAGCAGCTTAGAACGATTTGGGGGCCCAAATTCACCCCTCCACTTT.

The chain joins TRBV2 to TRBJ1-5; D uncertain. The CDR3 consists of 14 residues. Trimming took 0 bases from V and 6 from J, leaving 9 bases between them. Germline V lookup: CDR1 SNHLY, CDR2 FYNNEI. CDR3 loop: CASSEALQSQPQHF. CDR3 bases: TGTGCCAGCAGTGAAGCGCTTCAATCTCAGCCCCAGCATTTT.

The chain is built from TRBV11-2 and TRBJ2-1; 7 bases are shared with TRBD1. This CDR3 has 16 residues. Germline V lookup: CDR1 SGHAT, CDR2 FQNNGV. J lost 7 bases, V lost 1 base, and 10 bases had no gene match. CDR3 in DNA: TGTGCCAGCAGCTTAGGGATAGGGGGCAGGTTAAATGAGCAGTTCTTC. Amino acids: CASSLGIGGRLNEQFF.

Points on this clone: Other nucleotide sequences in the sample specify the same CDR3. The chain combines TRBV10-2 with TRBJ1-5, with D possibly being TRBD1 (6 bases). Trimming removed 3 bases at V and 1 base at J, with 7 bases between. The CDR3 extends over 14 amino acids. In germline, CDR1 is WSHSY, CDR2 SAAADI. The CDR3 nucleotides read TGCGCCAGCAGTGACAGGGGAAGCAATCAGCCCCAGCATTTT. Translation gives CASSDRGSNQPQHF.

The chain links TRBV6-6 to TRBJ2-7, with 7 bases aligning to TRBD1. CDR1 is MNHNY and CDR2 is SVGAGI in the germline V gene (reference sequence). This CDR3 contains 13 residues. The V segment lost 7 bases and the J segment 2 bases; nucleotides outside the gene matches: 5. In DNA, the CDR3 is TGTGCCAGCAACGACAGGGTAACCTACGAGCAGTACTTC. This translates into CASNDRVTYEQYF.

The chain recombines TRBV9 with TRBJ1-3; D may be TRBD1 (6 bases). Germline V gene lookup returns CDR1 SGDLS and CDR2 YYNGEE. Trimming stripped 4 bases from V and 0 bases from J, with 8 bases between. The CDR3 is 14 residues long. In nucleotides, the CDR3 is TGTGCCAGCAGCCGGGACAACTCTGGAAACACCATATATTTT. Translation: CASSRDNSGNTIYF.

This chain uses TRBV9 with TRBJ2-7, with D possibly being TRBD2 (5 bases). V lost 5 bases and J 5 bases, leaving 14 bases between the germline ends. This CDR3 has 13 amino acids. CDR1 and CDR2 (germline): SGDLS, YYNGEE. Here the CDR3 DNA reads TGTGCCAGCAGTCGGGGAGCGGATGACGAGCAGTACTTC. This gives the protein CASSRGADDEQYF.

V is TRBV5-6 and J is TRBJ2-5; 11 nucleotides line up with TRBD2. This CDR3 comprises 15 residues. V gave up 3 bases and J gave up 5 bases; unmatched junction bases: 6. Germline-derived CDR1 and CDR2 are SGHDT and YYEEEE. CDR3 bases: TGTGCCAGCAGCTCTACACTAGCGGGGGTTGAGACCCAGTACTTC. It encodes CASSSTLAGVETQYF. Full variable domain (outside the CDR3, taken from reference TRBV5-6 and TRBJ2-5): DAGVTQSPTHLIKTRGQQVTLRCSPKSGHDTVSWYQQALGQGPQFIFQYYEEEERQRGNFPDRFSGHQFPNYSSELNVNALLLGDSALYLCASSSTLAGVETQYFGPGTRLLVL.

The chain couples TRBV4-3 to TRBJ1-2, with 7 bases matching TRBD1. The CDR3 has 17 residues. The germline gives CDR1 LGHNA, CDR2 YSLEER. V shed 4 bases, J shed 1 base, and the junction held 12 bases outside the gene matches. In DNA form, the CDR3 reads TGCGCCAGCAGCCGGTGGTTAGGGGGCGCTTATAACTATGGCTACACCTTC. Its protein is CASSRWLGGAYNYGYTF.

This clone appeared a few times. The chain is built from TRBV6-1 and TRBJ1-5, with D hard to call. In germline, CDR1 is MNHNS, CDR2 SASEGT. V was pared by 7 bases and J by 7 bases, with 17 bases between. The CDR3 has 14 residues. The CDR3, as DNA: TGTGCCAGCACCGAAGGAGGTCGCCGCCAGCCCCAGCATTTT. The encoded protein is CASTEGGRRQPQHF.

The chain is built from TRBV19 and TRBJ2-5, with D perhaps matching TRBD1 (6 bases). The CDR3 has 14 amino acids. Per the germline V gene, CDR1 is LNHDA and CDR2 is SQIVND (reference sequence). Trimming pared 5 bases from V and 1 base from J, leaving 11 bases between. The CDR3 here is CASSARDIQETQYF. DNA of the CDR3: TGTGCCAGTAGTGCTCGGGACATCCAAGAGACCCAGTACTTC.

This rearrangement joins TRBV6-5 to TRBJ2-5; TRBD2 matches at 7 bases. CDR1 MNHEY and CDR2 SVGAGI come from the germline V gene. The CDR3 is 16 amino acids. V was clipped by 3 bases and J by 5 bases; unmatched bases: 12. CDR3 DNA sequence: TGTGCCAGCAGTTATGTCACGGGGGGTCCTCAGGAGACCCAGTACTTC. It specifies CASSYVTGGPQETQYF.

This chain connects TRBV5-6 to TRBJ2-7, with no clear D. Germline V gene data show CDR1 as SGHDT and CDR2 as YYEEEE. The ends were cut back, 1 base at V and 2 bases at J, with 10 bases in the middle. The CDR3 contains 14 residues. In DNA form, the CDR3 reads TGTGCCAGCAGCTTGCCTAGATCACCCTACGAGCAGTACTTC. Translation: CASSLPRSPYEQYF.

The chain joins TRBV18 to TRBJ1-2; D is ambiguous. The V and J ends lost 2 bases and 3 bases respectively, with 13 bases between them. The CDR3 extends over 15 amino acids. Germline V lookup: CDR1 KGHSH, CDR2 LQKENI. DNA for the CDR3: TGTGCCAGCTCACCAGGGCCCAACCAGCACTATGGCTACACCTTC. It encodes CASSPGPNQHYGYTF. The full variable domain, with the rest looked up from reference TRBV18 and TRBJ1-2, is NAGVMQNPRHLVRRRGQEARLRCSPMKGHSHVYWYRQLPEEGLKFMVYLQKENIIDESGMPKERFSAEFPKEGPSILRIQQVVRGDSAAYFCASSPGPNQHYGYTFGSGTRLTVV.

This clone was recorded only once. This sequence joins TRBV6-1 and TRBJ2-3; D may correspond to TRBD1 or TRBD2 (5 bases each). The CDR3 is 14 amino acids. V lost 5 bases, J lost 10 bases, and 19 bases lay in between. Germline V gives CDR1 MNHNS, CDR2 SASEGT. The CDR3 nucleotides read TGTGCCAGCAGTTCCCCCGGGACCCCTCACTCGCAGTATTTT. Residues: CASSSPGTPHSQYF.

The chain carries TRBV2 and TRBJ1-2; 9 positions match TRBD1. The CDR3 contains 17 residues. The V segment lost 0 bases and the J segment 8 bases; nucleotides outside the gene matches: 13. Germline V CDR1 and CDR2: SNHLY, FYNNEI. CDR3 loop: CASSEARTGAPGRGYTF. CDR3 nucleotides: TGTGCCAGCAGTGAAGCAAGGACAGGGGCACCGGGGAGGGGCTACACCTTC.

This chain links TRBV18 with TRBJ1-1; the D is unclear. There are 15 residues in the CDR3. The germline V and J ends were trimmed by 0 bases and 4 bases, with 12 bases remaining between them. Looked up from germline, CDR1 is KGHSH and CDR2 is LQKENI. The DNA for the CDR3 is TGTGCCAGCTCACCACCGGTTAGGGTTGGCACTGAAGCTTTCTTT. Translation gives CASSPPVRVGTEAFF.